This T cell receptor (beta chain) was sequenced for a study of blood T cell repertoires in COVID-19. The wider study: Some COVID-19 samples were acute and others convalescent; all came from the United States, Italy and Spain.

The protocol was immunoSEQ multiplex PCR, while the TCRdb copy is restricted to in-frame clones and leaves out a portion. The repertoire has 60,000 to 80,000 clones, 80% to 90% of them found once; the top ten carry about 1.5%. The CDR3 sequence is 18 residues long. V dropped 6 bases and J dropped 3 bases, with 21 bases sitting between them. In germline, CDR1 is MDHEN, CDR2 SYDVKM. The chain couples TRBV28 to TRBJ1-6; D might be TRBD1 (5 bases). This clonotype was sampled from a woman of 80 years or more with acute or convalescent COVID-19. Input material: peripheral blood. In nucleotides, the CDR3 is TGTGCCAGCAGCCCTACACCGTCAGGGATTGGCTATAATTCACCCCTCCACTTT. Amino acid sequence: CASSPTPSGIGYNSPLHF.